The present T cell receptor beta chain was sequenced within a study of cytomegalovirus exposure and HLA in healthy donors. About the study: A preliminary data release comprised roughly 80 million unique TCRs obtained from HLA-typed donors. Study conclusions and caveats: Serostatus for CMV was the only available immune exposure information. Researchers catalogued 164 TCR beta chains as cytomegalovirus-associated. Most TCR sequences were uncommon, yet certain public TCRs appeared in many donors.

The study ran its PCR with 60 Vbeta and 13 Jbeta primers. TCRdb's table, derived via immunoSEQ multiplex PCR, lists solely in-frame clones and lacks some. The repertoire includes 150,000 to 200,000 clones, 60% to 85% of them detected once, and less than 1.1% sits in the top ten. V lost 7 bases and J lost 5, with 19 bases in between. The CDR3 sequence is 15 residues long. Germline V gene sequence: CDR1 SGDLS, CDR2 YYNGEE. With regard to this clone: Its target is not known.

This TCR came from a woman aged 35 to 49 in good health and CMV-seronegative. The genes are TRBV9 and TRBJ2-1, with D possibly TRBD2 on 8 matching bases. Sequencing was done on a sample of PBMCs. CDR3 nucleotide sequence: TGTGCCAGCGGCAGGGGGACTAGTATCGACAATGAGCAGTTCTTC. Its protein is CASGRGTSIDNEQFF.